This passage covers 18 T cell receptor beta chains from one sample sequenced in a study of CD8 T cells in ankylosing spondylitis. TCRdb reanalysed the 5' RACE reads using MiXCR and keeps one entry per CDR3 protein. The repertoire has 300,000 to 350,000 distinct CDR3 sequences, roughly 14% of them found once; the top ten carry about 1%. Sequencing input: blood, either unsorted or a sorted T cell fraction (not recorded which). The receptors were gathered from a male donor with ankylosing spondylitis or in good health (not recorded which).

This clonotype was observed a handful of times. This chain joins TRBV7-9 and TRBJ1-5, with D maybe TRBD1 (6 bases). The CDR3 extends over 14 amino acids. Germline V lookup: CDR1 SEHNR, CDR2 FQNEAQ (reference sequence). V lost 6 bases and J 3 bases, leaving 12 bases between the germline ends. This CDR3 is CASSRDNLNQPQHF. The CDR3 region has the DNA TGTGCCAGCAGTCGGGACAACCTCAATCAGCCCCAGCATTTT.

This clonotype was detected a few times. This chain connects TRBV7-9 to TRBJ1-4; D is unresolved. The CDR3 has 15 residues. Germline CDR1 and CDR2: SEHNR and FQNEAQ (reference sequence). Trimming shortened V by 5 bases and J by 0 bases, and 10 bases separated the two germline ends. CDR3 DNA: TGTGCCAGCAGCATCGATGGCACAACTAATGAAAAACTGTTTTTT. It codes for CASSIDGTTNEKLFF.

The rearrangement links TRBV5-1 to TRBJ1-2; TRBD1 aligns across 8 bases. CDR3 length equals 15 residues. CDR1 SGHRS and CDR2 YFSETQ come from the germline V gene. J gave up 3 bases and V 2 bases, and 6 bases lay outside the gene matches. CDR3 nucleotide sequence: TGCGCCAGCAGCTTAGGGACAGGAGGACACTATGGCTACACCTTC. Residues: CASSLGTGGHYGYTF.

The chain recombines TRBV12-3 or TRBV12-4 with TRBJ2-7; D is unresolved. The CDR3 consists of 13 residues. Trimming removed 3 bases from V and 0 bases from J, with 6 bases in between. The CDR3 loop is CASSFGNSYEQYF. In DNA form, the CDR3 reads TGTGCCAGCAGTTTCGGCAACTCCTACGAGCAGTACTTC.

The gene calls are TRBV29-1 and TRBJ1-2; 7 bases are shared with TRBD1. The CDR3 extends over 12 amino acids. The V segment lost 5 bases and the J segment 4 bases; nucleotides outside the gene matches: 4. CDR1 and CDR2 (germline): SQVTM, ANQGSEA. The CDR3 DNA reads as TGCAGCGTTCGAGGGACAGCCTATGGCTACACCTTC. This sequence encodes CSVRGTAYGYTF.

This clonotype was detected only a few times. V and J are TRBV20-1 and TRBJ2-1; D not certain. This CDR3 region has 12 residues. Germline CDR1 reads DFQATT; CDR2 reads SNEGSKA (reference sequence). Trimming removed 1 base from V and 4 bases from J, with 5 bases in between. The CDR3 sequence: CSARVAYNEQFF. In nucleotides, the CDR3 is TGCAGTGCTAGAGTGGCTTACAATGAGCAGTTCTTC.

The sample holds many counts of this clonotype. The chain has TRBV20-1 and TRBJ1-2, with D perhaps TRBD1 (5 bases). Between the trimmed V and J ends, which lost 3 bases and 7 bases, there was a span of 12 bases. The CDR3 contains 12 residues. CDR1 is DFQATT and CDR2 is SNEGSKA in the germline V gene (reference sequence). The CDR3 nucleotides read TGCAGTGCTAGGCAGGGAGGTCGTGGCTACACCTTC. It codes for CSARQGGRGYTF.

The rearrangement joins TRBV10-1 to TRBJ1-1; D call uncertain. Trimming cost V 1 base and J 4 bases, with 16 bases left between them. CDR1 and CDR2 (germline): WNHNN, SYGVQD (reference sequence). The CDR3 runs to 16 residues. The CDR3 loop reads CASSELRWGTGTEAFF. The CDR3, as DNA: TGCGCCAGCAGTGAGTTGAGATGGGGTACGGGCACTGAAGCTTTCTTT.

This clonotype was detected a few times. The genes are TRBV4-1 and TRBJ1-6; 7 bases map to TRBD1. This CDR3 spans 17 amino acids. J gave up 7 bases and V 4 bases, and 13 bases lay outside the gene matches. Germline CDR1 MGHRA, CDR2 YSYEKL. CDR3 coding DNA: TGCGCCAGCAGCCGTTTGGGGTGGGACAGTCGAAATTCACCCCTCCACTTT. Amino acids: CASSRLGWDSRNSPLHF.

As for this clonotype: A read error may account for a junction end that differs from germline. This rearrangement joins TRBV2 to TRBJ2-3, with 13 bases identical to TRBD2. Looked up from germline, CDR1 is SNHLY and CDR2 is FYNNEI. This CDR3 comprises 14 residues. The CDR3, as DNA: TGTGCCAGCAGTGCCCTCAGGACTAGCGGGAGTCCGCATTTT. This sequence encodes CASSALRTSGSPHF.

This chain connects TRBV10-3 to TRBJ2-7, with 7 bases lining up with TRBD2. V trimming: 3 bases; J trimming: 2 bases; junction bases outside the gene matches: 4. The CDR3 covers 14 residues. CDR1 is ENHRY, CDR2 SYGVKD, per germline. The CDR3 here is CAISDLADTYEQYF. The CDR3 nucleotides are TGTGCCATCAGTGATCTAGCGGACACCTACGAGCAGTACTTC.

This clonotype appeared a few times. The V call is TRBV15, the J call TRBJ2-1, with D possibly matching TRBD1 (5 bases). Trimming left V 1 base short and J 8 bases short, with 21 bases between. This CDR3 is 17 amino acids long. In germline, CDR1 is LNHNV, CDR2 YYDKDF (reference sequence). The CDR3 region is CATSRGRGSLTNDEQFF. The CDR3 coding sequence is TGTGCCACCAGCAGAGGAAGGGGATCTCTAACGAACGATGAGCAGTTCTTC.

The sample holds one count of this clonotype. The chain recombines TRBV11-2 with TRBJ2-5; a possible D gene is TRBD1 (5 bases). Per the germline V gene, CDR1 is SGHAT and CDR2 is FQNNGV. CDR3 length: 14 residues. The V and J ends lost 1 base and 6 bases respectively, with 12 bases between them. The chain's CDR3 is CASSLVRDRQTQYF. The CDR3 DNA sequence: TGTGCCAGCAGCTTAGTCAGGGATCGGCAGACCCAGTACTTC.

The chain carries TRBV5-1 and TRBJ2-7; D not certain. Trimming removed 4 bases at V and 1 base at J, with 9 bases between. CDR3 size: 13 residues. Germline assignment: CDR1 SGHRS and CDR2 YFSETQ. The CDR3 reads CASSIDGSYEQYF. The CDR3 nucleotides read TGCGCCAGCAGCATCGACGGGTCCTACGAGCAGTACTTC.

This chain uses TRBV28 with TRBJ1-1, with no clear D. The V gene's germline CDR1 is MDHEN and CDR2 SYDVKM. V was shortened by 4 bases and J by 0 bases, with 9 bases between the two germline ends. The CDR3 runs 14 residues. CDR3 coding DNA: TGTGCCAGCAGTTCTCCCGCTATGAACACTGAAGCTTTCTTT. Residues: CASSSPAMNTEAFF.

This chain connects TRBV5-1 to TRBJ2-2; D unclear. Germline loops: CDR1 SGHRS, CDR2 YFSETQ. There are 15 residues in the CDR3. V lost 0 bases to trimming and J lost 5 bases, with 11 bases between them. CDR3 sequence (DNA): TGCGCCAGCAGCTTGGGATGGCAGGATACCGGGGAGCTGTTTTTT. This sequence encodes CASSLGWQDTGELFF.

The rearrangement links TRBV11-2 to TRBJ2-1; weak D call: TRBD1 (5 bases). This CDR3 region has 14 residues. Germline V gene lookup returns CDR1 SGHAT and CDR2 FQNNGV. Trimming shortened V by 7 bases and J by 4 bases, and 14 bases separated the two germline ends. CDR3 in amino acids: CASTIPGSYNEQFF. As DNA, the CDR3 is TGTGCCAGCACCATCCCAGGGTCTTACAATGAGCAGTTCTTC.

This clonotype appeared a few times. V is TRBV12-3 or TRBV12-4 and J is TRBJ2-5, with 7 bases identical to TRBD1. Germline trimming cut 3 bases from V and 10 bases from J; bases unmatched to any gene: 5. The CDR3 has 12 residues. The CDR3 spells CASSFPAGGQYF. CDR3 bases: TGTGCCAGCAGTTTTCCGGCAGGGGGCCAGTACTTC.